This TCR beta chain was sequenced for a study of siplizumab effects on memory and regulatory T cells. The study's findings and limits: To unstimulated subsets, only a minor fraction of alloreactive clones could be mapped. The average Treg-derived proportion among mappable alloreactive CD4+ clones was about 70% with siplizumab versus 25% to 30% in controls. Naive T cells appeared more diverse than memory cells and seemed to be major alloresponse contributors.

Per sample, some 10^5 TCR templates were assayed. The assay was immunoSEQ multiplex PCR, and TCRdb's table has in-frame clones only and misses some. The sample consists of 100,000 or so clones, just under 95% of them appearing once. Worth noting for this clone: Antigen unknown.

Trimming left V 8 bases short and J 6 bases short, with 22 bases between. Per the germline V gene, CDR1 is SNHLY and CDR2 is FYNNEI. The CDR3 runs to 16 residues. The sequenced sample consisted of non-Treg CD4+ T cells sorted from blood. The chain joins TRBV2 to TRBJ1-4; D is uncertain. The clonotype was recovered from a human donor in good health. CDR3 nucleotide sequence: TGTGCCAGCTCCTCAAGATCTGGCGCCAGACATGAAAAACTGTTTTTT. It is translated as CASSSRSGARHEKLFF.